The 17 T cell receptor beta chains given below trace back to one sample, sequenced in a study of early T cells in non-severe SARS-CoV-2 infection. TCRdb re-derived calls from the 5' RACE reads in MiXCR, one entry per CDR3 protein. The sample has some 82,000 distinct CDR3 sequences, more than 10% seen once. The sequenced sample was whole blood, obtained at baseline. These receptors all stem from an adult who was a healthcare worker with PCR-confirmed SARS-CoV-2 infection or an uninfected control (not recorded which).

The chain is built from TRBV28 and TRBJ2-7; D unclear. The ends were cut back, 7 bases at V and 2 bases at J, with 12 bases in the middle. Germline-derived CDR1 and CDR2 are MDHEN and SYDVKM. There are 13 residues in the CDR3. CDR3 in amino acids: CASTRQFPYEQYF. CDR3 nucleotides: TGTGCCAGCACCCGGCAGTTCCCCTACGAGCAGTACTTC.

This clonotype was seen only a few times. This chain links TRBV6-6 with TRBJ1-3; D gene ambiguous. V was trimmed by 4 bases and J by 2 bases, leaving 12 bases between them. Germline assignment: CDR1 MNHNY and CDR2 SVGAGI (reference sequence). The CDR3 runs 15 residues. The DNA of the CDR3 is TGTGCCAGCAGTTCCCCGGTTACGACTGGAAACACCATATATTTT. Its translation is CASSSPVTTGNTIYF.

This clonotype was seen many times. The CDR3 sequence is CASSWTGFAEAFF. The CDR3 nucleotides are TGCGCCAGCAGCTGGACAGGGTTCGCTGAAGCTTTCTTT. This chain joins TRBV5-1 and TRBJ1-1; 8 bases line up with TRBD1. Unmatched junction bases numbered 4, after V lost 3 bases and J lost 6 bases. The CDR3 extends over 13 amino acids. Germline V gene sequence: CDR1 SGHRS, CDR2 YFSETQ.

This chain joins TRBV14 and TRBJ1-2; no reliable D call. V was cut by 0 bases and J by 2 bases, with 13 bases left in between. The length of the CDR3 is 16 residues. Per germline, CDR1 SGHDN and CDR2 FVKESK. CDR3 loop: CASSQDLRGRNYGYTF. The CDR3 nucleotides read TGTGCCAGCAGCCAAGATCTCCGAGGCAGAAACTATGGCTACACCTTC.

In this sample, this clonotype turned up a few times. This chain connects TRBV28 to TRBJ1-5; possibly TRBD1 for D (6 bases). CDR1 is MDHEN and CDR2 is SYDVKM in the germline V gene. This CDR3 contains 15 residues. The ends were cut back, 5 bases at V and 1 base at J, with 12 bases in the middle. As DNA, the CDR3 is TGTGCCAGCAGTACCGGACAGCGAAGCAATCAGCCCCAGCATTTT. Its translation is CASSTGQRSNQPQHF.

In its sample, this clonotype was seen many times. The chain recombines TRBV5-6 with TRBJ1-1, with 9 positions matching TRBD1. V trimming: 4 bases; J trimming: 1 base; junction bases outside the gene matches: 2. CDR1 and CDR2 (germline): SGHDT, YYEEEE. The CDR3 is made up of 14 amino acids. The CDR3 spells CASSRTGENTEAFF. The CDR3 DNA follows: TGTGCCAGCAGCCGGACAGGGGAGAACACTGAAGCTTTCTTT.

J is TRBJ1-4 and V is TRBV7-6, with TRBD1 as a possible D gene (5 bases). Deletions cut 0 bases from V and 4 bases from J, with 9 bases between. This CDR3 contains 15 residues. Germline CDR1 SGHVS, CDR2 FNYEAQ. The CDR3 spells CASSLAEGINEKLFF. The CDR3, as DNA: TGTGCCAGCAGCTTAGCGGAGGGGATTAATGAAAAACTGTTTTTT.

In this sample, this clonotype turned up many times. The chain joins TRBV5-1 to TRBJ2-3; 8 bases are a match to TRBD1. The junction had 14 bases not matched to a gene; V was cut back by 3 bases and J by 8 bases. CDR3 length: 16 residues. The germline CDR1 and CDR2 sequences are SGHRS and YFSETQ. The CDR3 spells CASSSTGQALIPTQYF. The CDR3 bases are TGCGCCAGCAGCTCGACGGGACAGGCGTTGATTCCTACGCAGTATTTT.

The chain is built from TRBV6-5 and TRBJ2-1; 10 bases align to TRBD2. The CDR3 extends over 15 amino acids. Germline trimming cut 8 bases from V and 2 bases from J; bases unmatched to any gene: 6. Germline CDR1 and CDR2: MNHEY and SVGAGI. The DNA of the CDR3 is TGTGCCAGCTCTAGCGGGAGAGTAACCTACAATGAGCAGTTCTTC. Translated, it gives CASSSGRVTYNEQFF.

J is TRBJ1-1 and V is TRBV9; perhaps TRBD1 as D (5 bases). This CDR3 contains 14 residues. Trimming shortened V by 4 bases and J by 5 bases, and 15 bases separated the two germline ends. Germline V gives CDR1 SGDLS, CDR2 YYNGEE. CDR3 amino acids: CASSSAGKGTEAFF. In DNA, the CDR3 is TGTGCCAGCAGCAGCGCAGGGAAGGGTACTGAAGCTTTCTTT.

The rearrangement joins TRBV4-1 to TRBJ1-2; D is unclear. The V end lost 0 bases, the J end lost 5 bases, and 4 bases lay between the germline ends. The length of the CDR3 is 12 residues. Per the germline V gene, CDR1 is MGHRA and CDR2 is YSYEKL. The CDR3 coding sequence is TGCGCCAGCAGCCAAGATAGGTATGGCTACACCTTC. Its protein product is CASSQDRYGYTF.

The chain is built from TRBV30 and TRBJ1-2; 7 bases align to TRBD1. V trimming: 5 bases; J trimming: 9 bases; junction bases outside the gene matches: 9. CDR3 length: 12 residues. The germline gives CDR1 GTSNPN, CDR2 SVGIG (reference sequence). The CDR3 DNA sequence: TGTGCCTGGGGAGACAGGGCGGCGCGCTACACCTTC. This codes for CAWGDRAARYTF.

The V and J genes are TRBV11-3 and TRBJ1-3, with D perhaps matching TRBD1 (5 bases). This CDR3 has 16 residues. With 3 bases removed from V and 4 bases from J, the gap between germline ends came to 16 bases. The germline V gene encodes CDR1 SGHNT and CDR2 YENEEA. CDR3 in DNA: TGTGCCAGCAGCTTGGGGCAGGGTGCGGACGGAAACACCATATATTTT. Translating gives CASSLGQGADGNTIYF.

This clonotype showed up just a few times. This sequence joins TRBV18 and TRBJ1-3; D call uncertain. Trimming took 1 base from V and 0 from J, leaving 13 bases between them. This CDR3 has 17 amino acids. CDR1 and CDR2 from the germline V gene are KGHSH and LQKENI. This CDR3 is CASSPRAATGSGNTIYF. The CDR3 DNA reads TGTGCCAGCTCACCACGGGCCGCTACGGGCTCTGGAAACACCATATATTTT.

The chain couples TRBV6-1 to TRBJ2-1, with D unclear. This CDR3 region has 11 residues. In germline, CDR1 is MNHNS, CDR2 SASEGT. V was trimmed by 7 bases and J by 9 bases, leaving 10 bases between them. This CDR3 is CASIRAVEQFF. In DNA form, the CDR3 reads TGTGCCAGCATTAGGGCTGTTGAGCAGTTCTTC.

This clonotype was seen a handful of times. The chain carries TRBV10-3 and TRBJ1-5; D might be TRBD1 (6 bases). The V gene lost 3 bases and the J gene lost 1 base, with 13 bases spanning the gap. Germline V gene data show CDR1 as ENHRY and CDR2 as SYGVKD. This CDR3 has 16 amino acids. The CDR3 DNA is TGTGCCATCAGTGACGTACAGGGACCCAGCAATCAGCCCCAGCATTTT. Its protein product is CAISDVQGPSNQPQHF.

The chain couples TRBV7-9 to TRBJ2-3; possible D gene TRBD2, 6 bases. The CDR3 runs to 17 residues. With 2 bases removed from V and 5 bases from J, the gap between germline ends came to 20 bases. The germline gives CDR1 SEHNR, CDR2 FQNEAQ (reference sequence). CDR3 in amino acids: CASSLTGRDWEQDTQYF. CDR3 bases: TGTGCCAGCAGCTTAACGGGTCGGGACTGGGAACAAGATACGCAGTATTTT.